The 29 T cell receptor beta chains reported below all come from one sample, sequenced in a study of T cell changes during pregnancy in multiple sclerosis. Some clones are missing from TCRdb's copy, which holds only in-frame ones; the method was immunoSEQ multiplex PCR. The sample has 20,000 to 25,000 clones, about 89% seen once. The source was CD8+ T cells from peripheral blood mononuclear cells, collected in the first trimester of pregnancy. The receptors shown here come from a female donor with multiple sclerosis, enrolled in a pregnancy study.

J is TRBJ1-1 and V is TRBV10-3; 8 bases map to TRBD1. The CDR3 extends over 13 amino acids. V shed 6 bases and J 1 base; nucleotides not matched to a gene: 1. Looked up from germline, CDR1 is ENHRY and CDR2 is SYGVKD. CDR3 loop: CAIRTGENTEAFF. CDR3 in DNA: TGTGCCATCAGGACAGGGGAGAACACTGAAGCTTTCTTT.

The chain joins TRBV7-2 to TRBJ1-1; D unresolved. Trimming left V 5 bases short and J 1 base short, with 8 bases between. This CDR3 is 13 amino acids long. Germline assignment: CDR1 SGHTA and CDR2 FQGNSA. The CDR3 sequence: CASSAGRNTEAFF. The CDR3 bases are TGTGCCAGCAGCGCCGGGAGGAACACTGAAGCTTTCTTT.

The chain has TRBV5-1 and TRBJ2-1; 7 nucleotides agree with TRBD1. Germline V lookup: CDR1 SGHRS, CDR2 YFSETQ. The CDR3 has 17 residues. The junction had 15 bases not matched to a gene; V was cut back by 4 bases and J by 5 bases. The CDR3 region has the DNA TGCGCCAGCAGCCAAAAACAGGGGACACACGAACACAATGAGCAGTTCTTC. Encoded protein: CASSQKQGTHEHNEQFF.

The gene calls are TRBV19 and TRBJ1-2; D is ambiguous. CDR1 is LNHDA and CDR2 is SQIVND in the germline V gene (reference sequence). V was trimmed by 1 base and J by 6 bases, leaving 9 bases between them. The CDR3 totals 13 residues. Here the CDR3 DNA reads TGTGCCAGTAGTATAGGCCCGGCGGATGGCTACACCTTC. Its translation is CASSIGPADGYTF. Full variable domain (remainder filled in from reference TRBV19 and TRBJ1-2): DGGITQSPKYLFRKEGQNVTLSCEQNLNHDAMYWYRQDPGQGLRLIYYSQIVNDFQKGDIAEGYSVSREKKESFPLTVTSAQKNPTAFYLCASSIGPADGYTFGSGTRLTVV.

The chain uses TRBV18 and TRBJ1-1, with 8 bases aligning to TRBD1. The ends lost 8 bases at V and 5 bases at J; junction bases unmatched: 4. The CDR3 runs to 12 residues. Germline V lookup: CDR1 KGHSH, CDR2 LQKENI. DNA of the CDR3: TGTGCCAGCGCTGACAGGGGTACTGAAGCTTTCTTT. This translates into CASADRGTEAFF.

This clone appeared a single time. The rearrangement uses TRBV11-2 and TRBJ2-7; 9 bases line up with TRBD2. The germline CDR1 and CDR2 sequences are SGHAT and FQNNGV. This CDR3 region has 14 residues. V dropped 4 bases and J dropped 3; count of bases not matched to a gene: 4. CDR3 bases: TGTGCCAGCAGCTCTAGCGGGACTGACTACGAGCAGTACTTC. It specifies CASSSSGTDYEQYF.

The V and J genes are TRBV2 and TRBJ2-7; TRBD2 matches at 11 bases. Losses at the gene ends were 6 bases for V and 4 bases for J; bases not matched to a gene: 17. Germline V CDR1 and CDR2: SNHLY, FYNNEI. The CDR3 totals 18 residues. CDR3 coding DNA: TGTGCCAGCAGGGGACTAGCGGCCAGGGGGGATGAGAGGTACGAGCAGTACTTC. Translated: CASRGLAARGDERYEQYF.

This clone has only a few counts. This sequence joins TRBV19 and TRBJ1-2, with a possible D match to TRBD1 (6 bases). The V end lost 6 bases, the J end lost 4 bases, and 12 bases lay between the germline ends. The CDR3 spans 13 residues. Germline V gene sequence: CDR1 LNHDA, CDR2 SQIVND (reference sequence). CDR3 nucleotides: TGTGCCAGTAGCGAAGGACAGACCTATGGCTACACCTTC. It specifies CASSEGQTYGYTF. Supplemented by reference TRBV19 and TRBJ1-2, the full variable domain reads DGGITQSPKYLFRKEGQNVTLSCEQNLNHDAMYWYRQDPGQGLRLIYYSQIVNDFQKGDIAEGYSVSREKKESFPLTVTSAQKNPTAFYLCASSEGQTYGYTFGSGTRLTVV.

J is TRBJ2-2 and V is TRBV6-5; a possible D gene is TRBD2 (6 bases). Per germline, CDR1 MNHEY and CDR2 SVGAGI. The CDR3 loop spans 16 amino acids. Trimming stripped 1 base from V and 5 bases from J, with 14 bases between. CDR3 protein: CASSYLRLASTGELFF. The DNA for the CDR3 is TGTGCCAGCAGTTACTTGCGCCTAGCGTCGACCGGGGAGCTGTTTTTT.

The V gene is TRBV5-6, the J gene TRBJ2-5; 11 nucleotides line up with TRBD2. Germline V gene sequence: CDR1 SGHDT, CDR2 YYEEEE. J was trimmed by 5 bases and V by 2 bases; bases with no gene match: 14. The CDR3 is made up of 18 amino acids. As DNA, the CDR3 is TGTGCCAGCAGCTTCCTAGCGGGAGGATCCCCAGGGGTTGAGACCCAGTACTTC. It specifies CASSFLAGGSPGVETQYF.

The V call is TRBV5-8, the J call TRBJ2-7; D perhaps matches TRBD2 (5 bases). This CDR3 is built from 16 residues. Trimming removed 4 bases from V and 0 bases from J, with 17 bases in between. CDR1 SGHTS and CDR2 YDEGEE come from the germline V gene. Written as DNA, the CDR3 is TGTGCCAGCAGCAGCCCCTTGACTACCCTCTCCTACGAGCAGTACTTC. It codes for CASSSPLTTLSYEQYF.

V usage is TRBV28 and J usage is TRBJ2-2; TRBD2 might be the D (6 bases). From germline, CDR1 is MDHEN and CDR2 SYDVKM. Trimming cost V 5 bases and J 6 bases, with 19 bases left between them. CDR3 size: 16 residues. CDR3 loop: CASSLPNPTSSGELFF. CDR3 bases: TGTGCCAGCAGTCTCCCAAACCCGACTAGTTCCGGGGAGCTGTTTTTT.

The gene calls are TRBV10-2 and TRBJ1-3; D call uncertain. The CDR3 is 15 amino acids. Germline V lookup: CDR1 WSHSY, CDR2 SAAADI. V was pared by 2 bases and J by 0 bases, with 8 bases between. The CDR3 DNA is TGCGCCAGCAGTGAGGCAAGCCACTCTGGAAACACCATATATTTT. Residues: CASSEASHSGNTIYF.

The V gene is TRBV4-3, the J gene TRBJ2-7; 12 nucleotides agree with TRBD2. CDR3 length equals 17 residues. Germline V lookup: CDR1 LGHNA, CDR2 YSLEER. V lost 0 bases and J lost 4; bases outside the gene matches: 7. The CDR3 bases are TGCGCCAGCAGCCAAGATCTACAGACTAGCGGGAGTTACGAGCAGTACTTC. It encodes CASSQDLQTSGSYEQYF.

The chain recombines TRBV9 with TRBJ2-1, with 8 bases matching TRBD2. Trimming took 0 bases from V and 8 from J; bases not matched to a gene: 7. CDR3 length: 15 amino acids. Germline CDR1 and CDR2: SGDLS and YYNGEE. CDR3 sequence: CASSVVGAGVDEQFF. CDR3 DNA sequence: TGTGCCAGCAGCGTAGTTGGAGCGGGAGTAGATGAGCAGTTCTTC.

This chain connects TRBV14 to TRBJ2-7; possible D gene TRBD2, 5 bases. Trimming cost V 1 base and J 2 bases, with 12 bases left between them. CDR1 and CDR2 (germline): SGHDN, FVKESK. The CDR3 has 15 amino acids. CDR3 coding DNA: TGTGCCAGCAGCCAAGGGACTTCGCCGACCTACGAGCAGTACTTC. Protein sequence: CASSQGTSPTYEQYF.

The chain joins TRBV27 to TRBJ2-3; 8 bases match TRBD2. Germline V CDR1 and CDR2: MNHEY, SMNVEV (reference sequence). The CDR3 has 17 residues. V was clipped by 0 bases and J by 0 bases; unmatched bases: 5. The CDR3 loop is CASSLSAGGPSTDTQYF. In nucleotides, the CDR3 is TGTGCCAGCAGTTTATCTGCGGGGGGTCCTAGCACAGATACGCAGTATTTT.

The rearrangement uses TRBV19 and TRBJ2-1; TRBD2 matches at 11 bases. V trimming: 5 bases; J trimming: 4 bases; junction bases outside the gene matches: 4. The CDR3 covers 15 residues. Germline V lookup: CDR1 LNHDA, CDR2 SQIVND (reference sequence). CDR3 sequence: CASSSLAGGYNEQFF. CDR3 nucleotide sequence: TGTGCCAGTAGTTCCTTAGCGGGAGGGTACAATGAGCAGTTCTTC.

The genes are TRBV28 and TRBJ2-7, with D perhaps matching TRBD1 (5 bases). This CDR3 comprises 16 residues. Trimming left V 2 bases short and J 0 bases short, with 14 bases between. CDR1 and CDR2 (germline): MDHEN, SYDVKM. Here the CDR3 DNA reads TGTGCCAGCAGTTTAAGGTGGACATCAAGCTCCTACGAGCAGTACTTC. This gives the protein CASSLRWTSSSYEQYF.

V usage is TRBV19 and J usage is TRBJ2-1, with 8 bases identical to TRBD2. The germline gives CDR1 LNHDA, CDR2 SQIVND (reference sequence). The V gene end was trimmed by 4 bases and the J gene end by 7 bases; junction bases not matched to a gene: 3. There are 13 residues in the CDR3. The CDR3 DNA reads TGTGCCAGTAGTACCCGGGGGGGAAATGAGCAGTTCTTC. It codes for CASSTRGGNEQFF. The full variable domain, in which reference TRBV19 and TRBJ2-1 provide the parts outside the CDR3, is DGGITQSPKYLFRKEGQNVTLSCEQNLNHDAMYWYRQDPGQGLRLIYYSQIVNDFQKGDIAEGYSVSREKKESFPLTVTSAQKNPTAFYLCASSTRGGNEQFFGPGTRLTVL.

This chain uses TRBV28 with TRBJ2-5; TRBD2 aligns across 7 bases. Germline trimming cut 3 bases from V and 6 bases from J; bases unmatched to any gene: 10. This CDR3 is built from 15 residues. The V gene's germline CDR1 is MDHEN and CDR2 SYDVKM. The CDR3 is CASSFGLAATKTQYF. The CDR3 DNA is TGTGCCAGCAGTTTCGGGCTAGCGGCGACGAAGACCCAGTACTTC.

The rearrangement uses TRBV11-3 and TRBJ2-7, with 8 bases lining up with TRBD1. Germline assignment: CDR1 SGHNT and CDR2 YENEEA. This CDR3 has 16 residues. V lost 1 base, J lost 0 bases, and 5 bases stayed unmatched. CDR3 amino acids: CASSLGGQDSSYEQYF. The CDR3 DNA follows: TGTGCCAGCAGCTTAGGGGGACAGGACAGCTCCTACGAGCAGTACTTC.

The chain employs TRBV13 and TRBJ1-3, with TRBD1 matching over 9 bases. The V gene's germline CDR1 is PRHDT and CDR2 FYEKMQ (reference sequence). The ends lost 4 bases at V and 2 bases at J; junction bases unmatched: 3. The CDR3 is made up of 15 amino acids. CDR3 nucleotide sequence: TGTGCCAGCAGCTCAGGACAGGGGCCTGGAAACACCATATATTTT. It specifies CASSSGQGPGNTIYF.

The V gene is TRBV6-6, the J gene TRBJ2-2; maybe TRBD2 (6 bases). From germline, CDR1 is MNHNY and CDR2 SVGAGI (reference sequence). The CDR3 runs to 13 residues. The ends were cut back, 11 bases at V and 8 bases at J, with 18 bases in the middle. In DNA form, the CDR3 reads TGTGCCTCACACCAGGGAGGTAAAGGGGAGCTGTTTTTT. This sequence encodes CASHQGGKGELFF.

This clone was seen a few times. The chain combines TRBV9 with TRBJ2-2; 11 bases fit TRBD1. The trim removed 5 bases at V and 7 bases at J, leaving 7 bases unmatched. Germline values: CDR1 SGDLS, CDR2 YYNGEE. The CDR3 totals 15 residues. CDR3 bases: TGTGCCAGCAGGGACCCGGGACAGGGGGGCGGGGAGCTGTTTTTT. It translates to CASRDPGQGGGELFF.

The genes are TRBV4-3 and TRBJ2-3, with D perhaps matching TRBD1 (5 bases). V was trimmed by 0 bases and J by 1 base, leaving 14 bases between them. Germline assignment: CDR1 LGHNA and CDR2 YSLEER. The CDR3 is made up of 17 amino acids. The CDR3 loop is CASSQDPPEGGTDTQYF. CDR3 bases: TGCGCCAGCAGCCAAGATCCCCCGGAAGGGGGCACAGATACGCAGTATTTT.

The chain links TRBV9 to TRBJ2-1; D is uncertain. The length of the CDR3 is 12 residues. Germline-derived CDR1 and CDR2 are SGDLS and YYNGEE. Trimming shortened V by 3 bases and J by 10 bases, and 11 bases separated the two germline ends. CDR3 nucleotide sequence: TGTGCCAGCAGCGCGCCAGTCCGCGAGCAGTTCTTC. Its translation is CASSAPVREQFF.

The chain uses TRBV5-1 and TRBJ2-5, with 12 bases matching TRBD2. V shed 2 bases and J 2 bases; nucleotides not matched to a gene: 1. Germline values: CDR1 SGHRS, CDR2 YFSETQ. There are 15 residues in the CDR3. This CDR3 reads CASSLGLAGQETQYF. The CDR3, as DNA: TGCGCCAGCAGCTTAGGACTAGCGGGACAAGAGACCCAGTACTTC.

V usage is TRBV5-1 and J usage is TRBJ2-2, with 7 bases fitting TRBD1. The germline V gene has CDR1 SGHRS and CDR2 YFSETQ. The CDR3 runs 16 residues. Losses at the gene ends were 3 bases for V and 1 base for J; bases not matched to a gene: 6. Here the CDR3 reads CASSSEQGQNTGELFF. CDR3 nucleotides: TGCGCCAGCAGCTCAGAACAGGGGCAGAACACCGGGGAGCTGTTTTTT.